This T cell receptor (beta chain) was sequenced for a study of technical replicates of blood from several donors. TCRdb's table, derived via immunoSEQ multiplex PCR, lists solely in-frame clones and lacks some. The sample has about 94,000 clones; around 95% are singletons. This clone was detected once. The source material was T cells isolated from PBMCs. This receptor was obtained from a human donor in good health.

In DNA, the CDR3 is TGTGCCAGCAGCTTAGATCCCGGAATAGCCTATTATGGTGAGCAGTTCTTC. Its protein is CASSLDPGIAYYGEQFF. The V and J genes are TRBV11-2 and TRBJ2-1; no clear D gene. Trimming pared 0 bases from V and 9 bases from J, leaving 21 bases between. Germline lookup yields CDR1 SGHAT and CDR2 FQNNGV. This CDR3 contains 17 residues. The variable domain in full, with the rest retrieved from reference TRBV11-2 and TRBJ2-1, is EAGVAQSPRYKIIEKRQSVAFWCNPISGHATLYWYQQILGQGPKLLIQFQNNGVVDDSQLPKDRFSAERLKGVDSTLKIQPAKLEDSAVYLCASSLDPGIAYYGEQFFGPGTRLTVL.